These 7 T cell receptor beta chains were all obtained from the same sample, sequenced in a study of blood T cell repertoires in COVID-19 (TCRdb year 2020). Library creation used the immunoSEQ multiplex PCR assay. Sourced from immuneACCESS, this table was stored by TCRdb with only in-frame sequences that have V and J called. A share of the clones is absent; for the studies checked, an unresolved V gene accounts for under half, and the remainder has no known explanation. This sample lists roughly 80,000 clones; approximately 89% were detected once. The ten largest make up 5.8% of the sample. Sequencing input: peripheral blood. These receptors were taken from a man in his forties or fifties with active COVID-19.

The rearrangement links TRBV19 to TRBJ2-3, with TRBD1 matching 7 bases. V lost 5 bases to trimming and J lost 6 bases; unmatched junction nucleotides: 11. Germline CDR1 and CDR2: LNHDA and SQIVND (reference sequence). There are 15 residues in the CDR3. The CDR3 DNA reads TGTGCCAGTAGTTCTCGACAGGGTCGTAGTGATACGCAGTATTTT. It codes for CASSSRQGRSDTQYF. Looking up the rest from reference TRBV19 and TRBJ2-3 gives the full variable domain: DGGITQSPKYLFRKEGQNVTLSCEQNLNHDAMYWYRQDPGQGLRLIYYSQIVNDFQKGDIAEGYSVSREKKESFPLTVTSAQKNPTAFYLCASSSRQGRSDTQYFGPGTRLTVL.

The V gene is TRBV19, the J gene TRBJ2-7, with 8 bases identical to TRBD1. J lost 3 bases, V lost 4 bases, and 11 bases had no gene match. The length of the CDR3 is 16 residues. The germline CDR1 and CDR2 sequences are LNHDA and SQIVND (reference sequence). The CDR3 spells CASSTIPGQASYEQYF. As DNA, the CDR3 is TGTGCCAGTAGTACCATCCCGGGACAGGCGAGCTACGAGCAGTACTTC.

The chain employs TRBV5-5 and TRBJ2-2; 11 bases line up with TRBD2. CDR3 length: 14 amino acids. CDR1 and CDR2 from the germline V gene are SGHKS and YYEKEE (reference sequence). Unmatched junction bases numbered 2, after V lost 2 bases and J lost 8 bases. CDR3 sequence (DNA): TGTGCCAGCAGCTTACTAGCGGGGGTTGGGGAGCTGTTTTTT. Encoded protein: CASSLLAGVGELFF.

V and J are TRBV3-1 (or the pseudogene TRBV3-2) and TRBJ2-5, with 8 bases fitting TRBD2. Germline V gene data show CDR1 as LGHDT and CDR2 as YNNKEL (reference sequence). CDR3 length: 18 residues. J was trimmed by 2 bases and V by 0 bases; bases with no gene match: 11. CDR3 protein: CASSQDRGGDRLQETQYF. The CDR3 DNA sequence: TGTGCCAGCAGCCAAGATCGGGGGGGGGACCGCCTACAAGAGACCCAGTACTTC.

J is TRBJ2-5 and V is TRBV27; 9 bases align to TRBD2. The CDR3 is 16 residues long. The germline V gene has CDR1 MNHEY and CDR2 SMNVEV (reference sequence). Trimming took 3 bases from V and 5 from J; bases not matched to a gene: 10. CDR3 loop: CASSLSIAGADETQYF. The CDR3 region has the DNA TGTGCCAGCAGTTTGTCGATAGCGGGAGCAGATGAGACCCAGTACTTC.

The V gene is TRBV7-6, the J gene TRBJ2-3; D is perhaps TRBD2 (5 bases). The CDR3 covers 15 residues. Between the trimmed V and J ends, which lost 5 bases and 3 bases, there was a span of 15 bases. From germline, CDR1 is SGHVS and CDR2 FNYEAQ. CDR3 DNA: TGTGCCAGCAGCCGAGCGGAGCAAAGAACAGATACGCAGTATTTT. It encodes CASSRAEQRTDTQYF.

This chain connects TRBV19 to TRBJ1-2; 9 nucleotides agree with TRBD1. Germline assignment: CDR1 LNHDA and CDR2 SQIVND (reference sequence). The CDR3 contains 15 residues. V was clipped by 5 bases and J by 2 bases; unmatched bases: 6. Here the CDR3 reads CASSVPGTGNYGYTF. CDR3 nucleotides: TGTGCCAGTAGTGTACCCGGGACAGGGAACTATGGCTACACCTTC. Combining the CDR3 with reference TRBV19 and TRBJ1-2 gives the whole variable domain DGGITQSPKYLFRKEGQNVTLSCEQNLNHDAMYWYRQDPGQGLRLIYYSQIVNDFQKGDIAEGYSVSREKKESFPLTVTSAQKNPTAFYLCASSVPGTGNYGYTFGSGTRLTVV.